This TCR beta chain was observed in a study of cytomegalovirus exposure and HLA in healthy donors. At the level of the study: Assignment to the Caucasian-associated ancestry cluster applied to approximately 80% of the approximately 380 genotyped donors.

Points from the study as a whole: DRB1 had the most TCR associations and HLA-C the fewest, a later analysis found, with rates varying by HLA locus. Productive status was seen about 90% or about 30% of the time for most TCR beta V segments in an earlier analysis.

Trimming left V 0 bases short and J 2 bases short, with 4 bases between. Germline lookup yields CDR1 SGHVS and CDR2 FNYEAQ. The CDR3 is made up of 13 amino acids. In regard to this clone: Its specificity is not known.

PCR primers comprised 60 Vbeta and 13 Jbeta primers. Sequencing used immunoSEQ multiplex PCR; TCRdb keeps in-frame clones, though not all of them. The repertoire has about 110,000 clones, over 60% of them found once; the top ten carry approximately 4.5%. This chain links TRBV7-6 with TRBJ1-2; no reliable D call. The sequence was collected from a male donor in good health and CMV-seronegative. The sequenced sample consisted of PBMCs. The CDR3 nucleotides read TGTGCCAGCAGCTTAGCGAGCAACTATGGCTACACCTTC. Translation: CASSLASNYGYTF.